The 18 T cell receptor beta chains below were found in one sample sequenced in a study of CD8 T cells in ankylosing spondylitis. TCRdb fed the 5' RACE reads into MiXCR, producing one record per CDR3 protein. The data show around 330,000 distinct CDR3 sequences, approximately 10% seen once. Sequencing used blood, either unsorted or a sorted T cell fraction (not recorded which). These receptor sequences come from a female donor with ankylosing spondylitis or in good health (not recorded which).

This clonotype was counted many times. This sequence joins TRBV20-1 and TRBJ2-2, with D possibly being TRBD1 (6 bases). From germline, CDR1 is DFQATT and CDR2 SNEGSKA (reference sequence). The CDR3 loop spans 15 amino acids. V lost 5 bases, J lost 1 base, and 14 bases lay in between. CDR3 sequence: CSADRLDRNTGELFF. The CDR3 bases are TGCAGTGCTGATAGGTTGGACAGGAACACCGGGGAGCTGTTTTTT.

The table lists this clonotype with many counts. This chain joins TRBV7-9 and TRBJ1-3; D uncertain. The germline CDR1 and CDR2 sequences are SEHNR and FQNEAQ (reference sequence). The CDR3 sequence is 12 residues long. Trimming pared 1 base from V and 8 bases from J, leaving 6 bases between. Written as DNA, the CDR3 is TGTGCCAGCAGCTTAGTAGTGGACACCATATATTTT. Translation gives CASSLVVDTIYF.

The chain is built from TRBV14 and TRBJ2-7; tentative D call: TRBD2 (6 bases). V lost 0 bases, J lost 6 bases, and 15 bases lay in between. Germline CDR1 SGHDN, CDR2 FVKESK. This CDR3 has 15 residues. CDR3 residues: CASSQEGTGGLEQYF. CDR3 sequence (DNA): TGTGCCAGCAGCCAAGAGGGGACCGGAGGGCTCGAGCAGTACTTC.

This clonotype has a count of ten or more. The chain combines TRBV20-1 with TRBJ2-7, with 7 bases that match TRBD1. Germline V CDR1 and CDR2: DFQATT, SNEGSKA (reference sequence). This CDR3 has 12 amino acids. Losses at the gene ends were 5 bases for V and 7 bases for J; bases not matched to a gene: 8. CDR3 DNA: TGCAGTGCTCCTTACAGGGGTAAGGAGCAGTACTTC. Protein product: CSAPYRGKEQYF.

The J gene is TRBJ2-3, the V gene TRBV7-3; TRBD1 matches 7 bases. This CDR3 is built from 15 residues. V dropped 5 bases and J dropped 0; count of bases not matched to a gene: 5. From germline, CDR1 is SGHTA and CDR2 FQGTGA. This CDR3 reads CASSPGQFSTDTQYF. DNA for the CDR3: TGTGCCAGCAGCCCGGGACAGTTTAGCACAGATACGCAGTATTTT.

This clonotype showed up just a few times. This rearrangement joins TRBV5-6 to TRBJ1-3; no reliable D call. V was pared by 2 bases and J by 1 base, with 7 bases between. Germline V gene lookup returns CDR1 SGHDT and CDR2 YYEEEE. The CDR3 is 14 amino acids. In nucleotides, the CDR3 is TGTGCCAGCAGCTTCTTAAGGTCTGGAAACACCATATATTTT. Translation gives CASSFLRSGNTIYF.

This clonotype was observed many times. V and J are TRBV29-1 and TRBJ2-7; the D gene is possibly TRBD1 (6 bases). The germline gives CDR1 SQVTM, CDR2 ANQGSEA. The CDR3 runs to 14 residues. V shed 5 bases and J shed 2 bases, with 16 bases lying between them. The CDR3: CSVWVQGGPYEQYF. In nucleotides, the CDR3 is TGCAGCGTTTGGGTACAGGGTGGACCCTACGAGCAGTACTTC.

CDR3 DNA: TGTGCCAGCAGCCTGAACTGGGCAGCGAACACTGAAGCTTTCTTT. This translates into CASSLNWAANTEAFF. V usage is TRBV9 and J usage is TRBJ1-1; no definite D call. Deletions cut 4 bases from V and 1 base from J, with 14 bases between. The CDR3 runs 15 residues. Looked up from germline, CDR1 is SGDLS and CDR2 is YYNGEE.

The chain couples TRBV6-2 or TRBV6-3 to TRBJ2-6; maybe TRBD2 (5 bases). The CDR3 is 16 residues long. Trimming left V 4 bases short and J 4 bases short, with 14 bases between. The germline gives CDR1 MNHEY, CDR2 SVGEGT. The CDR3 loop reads CASSLTGIWGANVLTF. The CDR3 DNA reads TGTGCCAGCAGTTTGACGGGGATCTGGGGGGCCAACGTCCTGACTTTC.

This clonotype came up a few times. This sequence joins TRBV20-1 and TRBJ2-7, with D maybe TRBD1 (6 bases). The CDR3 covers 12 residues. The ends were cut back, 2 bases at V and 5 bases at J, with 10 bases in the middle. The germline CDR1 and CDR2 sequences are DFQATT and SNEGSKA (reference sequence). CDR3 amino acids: CSARSGAHEQYF. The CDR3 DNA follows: TGCAGTGCTAGATCAGGGGCCCACGAGCAGTACTTC.

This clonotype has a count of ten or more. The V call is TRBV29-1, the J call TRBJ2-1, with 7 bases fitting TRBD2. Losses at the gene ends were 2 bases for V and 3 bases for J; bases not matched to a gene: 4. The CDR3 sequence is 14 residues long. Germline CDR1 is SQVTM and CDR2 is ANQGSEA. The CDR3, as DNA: TGCAGCGTTGAAACACTAGCGTACTACAATGAGCAGTTCTTC. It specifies CSVETLAYYNEQFF.

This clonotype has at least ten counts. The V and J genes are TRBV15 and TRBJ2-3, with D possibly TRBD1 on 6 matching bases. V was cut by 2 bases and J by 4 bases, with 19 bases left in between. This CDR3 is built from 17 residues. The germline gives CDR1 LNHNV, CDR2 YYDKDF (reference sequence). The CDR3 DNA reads TGTGCCACCAGCAGATCCCCTCGAGTAGGACAGCCAGATACGCAGTATTTT. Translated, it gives CATSRSPRVGQPDTQYF. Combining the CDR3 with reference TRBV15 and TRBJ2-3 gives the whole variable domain DAMVIQNPRYQVTQFGKPVTLSCSQTLNHNVMYWYQQKSSQAPKLLFHYYDKDFNNEADTPDNFQSRRPNTSFCFLDIRSPGLGDTAMYLCATSRSPRVGQPDTQYFGPGTRLTVL.

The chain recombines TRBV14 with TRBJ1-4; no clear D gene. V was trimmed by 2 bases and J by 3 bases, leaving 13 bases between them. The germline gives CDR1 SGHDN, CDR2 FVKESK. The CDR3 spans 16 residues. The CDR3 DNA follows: TGTGCCAGCAGCCAACGCCAGGACGGACCTAATGAAAAACTGTTTTTT. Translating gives CASSQRQDGPNEKLFF.

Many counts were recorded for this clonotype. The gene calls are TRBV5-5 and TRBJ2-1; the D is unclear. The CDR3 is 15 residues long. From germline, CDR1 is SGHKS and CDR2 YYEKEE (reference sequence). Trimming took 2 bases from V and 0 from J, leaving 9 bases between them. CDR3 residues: CASSFLTRSYNEQFF. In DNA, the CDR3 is TGTGCCAGCAGCTTTCTTACGCGCTCCTACAATGAGCAGTTCTTC.

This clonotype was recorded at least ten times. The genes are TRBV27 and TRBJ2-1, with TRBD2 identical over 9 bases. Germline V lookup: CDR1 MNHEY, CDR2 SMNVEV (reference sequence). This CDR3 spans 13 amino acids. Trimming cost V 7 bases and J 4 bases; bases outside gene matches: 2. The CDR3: CASTSGKYNEQFF. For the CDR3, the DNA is TGTGCCAGCACTAGCGGGAAATACAATGAGCAGTTCTTC.

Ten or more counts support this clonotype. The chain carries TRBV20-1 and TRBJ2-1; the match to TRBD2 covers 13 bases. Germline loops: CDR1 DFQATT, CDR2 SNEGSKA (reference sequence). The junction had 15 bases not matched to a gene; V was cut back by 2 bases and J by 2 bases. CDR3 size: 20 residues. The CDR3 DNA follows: TGCAGTGCTAGACGTCCTATTGGACTAGCGGGAGTCCCAGCCTACAATGAGCAGTTCTTC. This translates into CSARRPIGLAGVPAYNEQFF.

CDR3 coding DNA: TGTGCCAGCAGTTTATACAGATTGGGGACCCAGTACTTC. Protein sequence: CASSLYRLGTQYF. The chain couples TRBV27 to TRBJ2-5, with D unclear. CDR1 and CDR2 from the germline V gene are MNHEY and SMNVEV (reference sequence). Trimming shortened V by 1 base and J by 7 bases, and 10 bases separated the two germline ends. CDR3 length: 13 amino acids.

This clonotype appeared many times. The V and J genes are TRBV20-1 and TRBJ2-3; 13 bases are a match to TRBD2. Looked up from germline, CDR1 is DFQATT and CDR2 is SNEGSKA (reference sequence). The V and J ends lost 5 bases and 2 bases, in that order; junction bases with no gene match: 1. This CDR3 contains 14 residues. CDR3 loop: CSAGTSGTTDTQYF. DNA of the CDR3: TGCAGTGCTGGGACTAGCGGGACCACAGATACGCAGTATTTT.